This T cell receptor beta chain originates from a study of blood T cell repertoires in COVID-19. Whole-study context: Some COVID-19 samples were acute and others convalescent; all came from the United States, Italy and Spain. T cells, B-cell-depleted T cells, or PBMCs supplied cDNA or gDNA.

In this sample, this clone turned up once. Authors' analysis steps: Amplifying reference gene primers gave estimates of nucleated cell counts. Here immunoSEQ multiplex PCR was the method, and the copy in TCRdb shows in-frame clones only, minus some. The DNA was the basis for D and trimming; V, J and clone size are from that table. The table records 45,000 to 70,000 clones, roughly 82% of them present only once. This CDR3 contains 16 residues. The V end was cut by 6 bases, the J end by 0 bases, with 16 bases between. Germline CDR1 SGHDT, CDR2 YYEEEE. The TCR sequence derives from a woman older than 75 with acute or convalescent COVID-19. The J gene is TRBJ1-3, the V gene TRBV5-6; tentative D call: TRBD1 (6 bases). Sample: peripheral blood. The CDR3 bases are TGTGCCAGCAACCCGACAGGCCGCTTCTCTGGAAACACCATATATTTT. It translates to CASNPTGRFSGNTIYF.